The following is a T cell receptor (beta chain) sequence with its context. Its target is not known. CDR3 size: 12 residues. V dropped 4 bases and J dropped 2 bases, with 9 bases sitting between them. Germline-derived CDR1 and CDR2 are SQVTM and ANQGSEA. The source of the sample is a study of T-cell memory formation after mild COVID-19. TCRdb re-called the 5' RACE reads with MiXCR, one entry per CDR3 protein. Of about 140,000 distinct CDR3 sequences listed, 20% to 25% are singletons. Overall study findings and caveats: Cross-reactive memory seemingly joined, as some responding clones were found in pre-infection memory. CD8+ contracting clones occupied EMRA, while CD4+ ones occupied mainly CM and EM.

The rearrangement joins TRBV29-1 to TRBJ2-7; D unclear. The TCR originated in an adult woman who had mild COVID-19 (a few samples of this study predate the infection). Cell type and time point are not known. Material: PBMCs or a T cell subset sorted from them (not recorded which). CDR3 residues: CSVVGRAYEQYF. CDR3 in DNA: TGCAGCGTTGTAGGCAGAGCCTACGAGCAGTACTTC.